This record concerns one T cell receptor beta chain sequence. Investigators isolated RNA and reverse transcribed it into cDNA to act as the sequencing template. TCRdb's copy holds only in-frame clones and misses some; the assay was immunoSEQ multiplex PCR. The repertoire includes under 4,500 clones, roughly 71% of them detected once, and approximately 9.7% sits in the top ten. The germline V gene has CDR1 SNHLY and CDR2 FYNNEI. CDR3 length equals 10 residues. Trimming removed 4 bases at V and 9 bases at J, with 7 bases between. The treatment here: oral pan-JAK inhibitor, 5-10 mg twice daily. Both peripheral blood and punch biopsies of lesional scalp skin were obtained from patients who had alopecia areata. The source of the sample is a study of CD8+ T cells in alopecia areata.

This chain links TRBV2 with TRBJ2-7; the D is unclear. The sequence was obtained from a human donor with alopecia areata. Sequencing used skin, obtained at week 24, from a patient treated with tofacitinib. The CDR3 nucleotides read TGTGCCAGCAGTGGATTAGGGCAGTACTTC. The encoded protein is CASSGLGQYF.